This T cell receptor beta chain was recorded in a study of T cell responses to AZD1222 COVID-19 vaccine. Regarding the study as a whole: In a largely white British group with more females than males, clonal diversity was possibly underestimated. Every sample of the repertoires postdated the peak T cell response.

Method: immunoSEQ multiplex PCR; TCRdb's copy keeps in-frame clones and lacks some. In the table there are under 140,000 clones, roughly 90% of which are singletons. A remark on this clone: Its antigen is still unknown.

Between the trimmed V and J ends, which lost 3 bases and 4 bases, there was a span of 12 bases. Per germline, CDR1 KGHDR and CDR2 SFDVKD. The CDR3 runs 14 residues. Source: peripheral blood, taken 28 days after the second AZD1222 dose. The TCR comes from an adult who received the AZD1222 COVID-19 vaccine. The gene calls are TRBV24-1 and TRBJ2-7; no reliable D call. The CDR3 sequence is CATSDPLDGYEQYF. CDR3 DNA sequence: TGTGCCACCAGTGATCCCCTCGATGGGTACGAGCAGTACTTC.